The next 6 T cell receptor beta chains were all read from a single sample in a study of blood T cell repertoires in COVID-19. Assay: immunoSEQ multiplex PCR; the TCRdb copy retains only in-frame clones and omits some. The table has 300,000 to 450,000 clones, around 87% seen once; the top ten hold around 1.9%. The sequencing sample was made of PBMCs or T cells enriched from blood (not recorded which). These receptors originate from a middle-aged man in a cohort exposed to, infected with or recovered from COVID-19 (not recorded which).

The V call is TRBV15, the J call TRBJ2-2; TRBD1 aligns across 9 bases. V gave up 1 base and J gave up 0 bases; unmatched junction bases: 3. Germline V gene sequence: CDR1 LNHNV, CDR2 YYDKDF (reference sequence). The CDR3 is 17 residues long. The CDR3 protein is CATSRGRDRANTGELFF. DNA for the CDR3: TGTGCCACCAGCAGAGGAAGGGACAGGGCGAACACCGGGGAGCTGTTTTTT. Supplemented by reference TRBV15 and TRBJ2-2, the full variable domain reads DAMVIQNPRYQVTQFGKPVTLSCSQTLNHNVMYWYQQKSSQAPKLLFHYYDKDFNNEADTPDNFQSRRPNTSFCFLDIRSPGLGDTAMYLCATSRGRDRANTGELFFGEGSRLTVL.

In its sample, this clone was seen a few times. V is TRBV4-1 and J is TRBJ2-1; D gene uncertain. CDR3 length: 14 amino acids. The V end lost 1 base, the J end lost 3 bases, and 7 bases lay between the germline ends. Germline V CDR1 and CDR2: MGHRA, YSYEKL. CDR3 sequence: CASSQVDNYNEQFF. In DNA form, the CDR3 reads TGCGCCAGCAGCCAAGTTGACAACTACAATGAGCAGTTCTTC.

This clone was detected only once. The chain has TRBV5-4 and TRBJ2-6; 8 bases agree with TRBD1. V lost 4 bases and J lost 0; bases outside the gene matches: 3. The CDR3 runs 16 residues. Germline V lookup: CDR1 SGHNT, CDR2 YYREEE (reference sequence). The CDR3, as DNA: TGTGCCAGCAGCGTCACAGGGGGCTCTGGGGCCAACGTCCTGACTTTC. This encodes CASSVTGGSGANVLTF. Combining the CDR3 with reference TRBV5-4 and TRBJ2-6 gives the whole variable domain ETGVTQSPTHLIKTRGQQVTLRCSSQSGHNTVSWYQQALGQGPQFIFQYYREEENGRGNFPPRFSGLQFPNYSSELNVNALELDDSALYLCASSVTGGSGANVLTFGAGSRLTVL.

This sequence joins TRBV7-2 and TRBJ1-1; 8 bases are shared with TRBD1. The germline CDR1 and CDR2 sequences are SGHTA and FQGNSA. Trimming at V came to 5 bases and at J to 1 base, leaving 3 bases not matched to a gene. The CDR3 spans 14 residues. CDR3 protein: CASSRDRTNTEAFF. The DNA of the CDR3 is TGTGCCAGCAGCAGGGACAGGACGAACACTGAAGCTTTCTTT.

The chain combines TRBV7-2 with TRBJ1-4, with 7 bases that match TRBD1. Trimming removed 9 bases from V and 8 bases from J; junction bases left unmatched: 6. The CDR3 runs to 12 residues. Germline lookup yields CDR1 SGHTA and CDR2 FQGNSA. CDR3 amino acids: CASRTGYEKLFF. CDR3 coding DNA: TGTGCCAGTAGGACAGGTTACGAAAAACTGTTTTTT.

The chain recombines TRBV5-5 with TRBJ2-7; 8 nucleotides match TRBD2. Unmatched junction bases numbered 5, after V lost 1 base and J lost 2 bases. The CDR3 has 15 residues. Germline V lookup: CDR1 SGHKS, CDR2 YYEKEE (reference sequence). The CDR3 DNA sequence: TGTGCCAGCAGCTTGCGAGTAGCGGGGCCCTACGAGCAGTACTTC. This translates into CASSLRVAGPYEQYF.